This is a list of T cell receptor beta chains from one sample in a study of shared clonotypes between healthy human individuals. TCRdb's copy holds only in-frame clones and misses some; the assay was immunoSEQ multiplex PCR. The table includes approximately 2,000,000 clones, 85% to 95% detected once. The sequencing sample was made of naive CD8+ T cells from PBMCs. These receptors came from a man between 18 and 29 years old in good health. Some clones in this sample may be carry-over from other donors' samples. Each CDR3 is given with its conserved first and last residue. The D gene is left open where the match is weak. Not all rows give a size; the values are once, few, many and, for expanded clones, a class.

V gene	J gene	clone size	D gene	CDR3 protein	CDR3 DNA
TRBV6-5	TRBJ2-7	.	.	CASSYSGYHYEQYF	TGTGCCAGCAGTTACTCGGGCTACCACTACGAGCAGTACTTC
TRBV28	TRBJ2-7	.	.	CASRGGTGVYEQYF	TGTGCCAGCAGGGGGGGTACGGGAGTCTACGAGCAGTACTTC
TRBV9	TRBJ2-7	.	TRBD2	CASSVVGMGTSANEQYF	TGTGCCAGCAGCGTAGTAGGGATGGGGACTAGCGCTAACGAGCAGTACTTC
TRBV7-9	TRBJ2-7	.	.	CASSPQGSTADEQYF	TGTGCCAGCAGCCCCCAAGGATCAACCGCCGACGAGCAGTACTTC
TRBV6-1	TRBJ2-1	.	TRBD2	CASRRTSGHNEQFF	TGTGCCAGCAGAAGAACTAGCGGTCACAATGAGCAGTTCTTC
TRBV4-3	TRBJ2-2	.	TRBD1	CASRSGTGPAGELFF	TGCGCCAGCCGCTCCGGGACAGGGCCCGCCGGGGAGCTGTTTTTT
TRBV7-9	TRBJ1-1	.	.	CASSDGRVAEAFF	TGTGCCAGCAGTGACGGTCGGGTAGCTGAAGCTTTCTTT
TRBV21-1	TRBJ1-5	.	.	CASSTMDPKGQPQHF	TGTGCCAGCAGCACGATGGACCCCAAGGGGCAGCCCCAGCATTTT
TRBV28	TRBJ2-2	.	.	CASSLLQLNSGELFF	TGTGCCAGCAGTTTATTACAGCTTAACTCCGGGGAGCTGTTTTTT
TRBV9	TRBJ1-1	once	.	CASSVDRVRKDTEAFF	TGTGCCAGCAGCGTAGACAGGGTGAGAAAGGACACTGAAGCTTTCTTT
TRBV7-9	TRBJ1-1	.	.	CASSLEGERGAFF	TGTGCCAGCAGCTTAGAGGGGGAAAGGGGAGCTTTCTTT
TRBV27	TRBJ2-7	.	TRBD1	CASSSRQGALGYEQYF	TGTGCCAGCAGTTCCCGACAGGGGGCCTTGGGATACGAGCAGTACTTC
TRBV27	TRBJ2-7	.	.	CASSYLSGVYEQYF	TGTGCCAGCAGTTACCTTTCAGGGGTCTACGAGCAGTACTTC
TRBV19	TRBJ1-5	.	.	CASSRRQVNQPQHF	TGTGCCAGTAGTAGGAGACAGGTTAATCAGCCCCAGCATTTT
TRBV27	TRBJ2-7	.	TRBD1	CASSFGKTGTYEQYF	TGTGCCAGCAGTTTTGGGAAGACAGGGACGTACGAGCAGTACTTC
TRBV7-9	TRBJ2-1	.	TRBD2	CASSFGLAGGNEQFF	TGTGCCAGCAGCTTCGGACTAGCGGGTGGGAATGAGCAGTTCTTC
TRBV7-9	TRBJ1-2	.	.	CASSFQDGYTF	TGTGCCAGCAGCTTTCAGGATGGCTACACCTTC
TRBV28	TRBJ1-5	.	.	CASIPLGILSNQPQHF	TGTGCCAGCATCCCTCTCGGGATTCTTAGCAATCAGCCCCAGCATTTT
TRBV11-2	TRBJ2-1	.	TRBD2	CASSLEWGLAYNEQFF	TGTGCCAGCAGCTTAGAATGGGGACTAGCCTACAATGAGCAGTTCTTC
TRBV5-4	TRBJ2-1	.	.	CASRPDRSSYNEQFF	TGTGCCAGCAGACCGGACCGGAGCTCCTACAATGAACAGTTCTTC
TRBV29-1	TRBJ1-2	.	.	CSVDPGADGYTF	TGCAGCGTTGATCCAGGGGCTGATGGCTACACCTTC
TRBV9	TRBJ2-1	once	TRBD2	CASSPGTSGIEQFF	TGTGCCAGCAGCCCCGGGACTAGCGGGATTGAGCAGTTCTTC
TRBV7-8	TRBJ2-1	.	TRBD2	CASSSGLAGSSYNEQFF	TGTGCCAGCAGCTCGGGACTAGCGGGAAGCTCCTACAATGAGCAGTTCTTC
TRBV21-1	TRBJ1-4	.	.	CASTLKYLWTGWEGDEKLFF	TGTGCCAGCACCCTGAAGTACCTATGGACAGGGTGGGAGGGTGATGAAAAACTGTTTTTT
TRBV10-2	TRBJ1-5	.	.	CASSDNSNQPQHF	TGCGCCAGCAGTGACAACAGCAATCAGCCCCAGCATTTT
TRBV6-5	TRBJ2-1	once	.	CASSFLSGTHNEQFF	TGTGCCAGCAGTTTTCTAAGCGGGACACACAATGAGCAGTTCTTC
TRBV7-8	TRBJ2-2	.	.	CASSLASHSRELFF	TGTGCCAGCAGCTTAGCGTCACACAGCCGGGAGCTGTTTTTT
TRBV5-1	TRBJ2-1	.	.	CASSSRRSYNEQFF	TGCGCCAGCAGCTCTCGGCGTTCCTACAATGAGCAGTTCTTC
TRBV29-1	TRBJ2-1	.	TRBD2	CSGLLAGNEQFF	TGCAGCGGTCTACTAGCGGGGAATGAGCAGTTCTTC
TRBV5-1	TRBJ2-1	.	TRBD1	CASSPRAGGGNEQFF	TGCGCCAGCAGCCCCAGGGCAGGGGGTGGGAATGAGCAGTTCTTC
TRBV4-1	TRBJ2-1	.	TRBD1	CASSHRTGLYNEQFF	TGCGCCAGCAGCCATAGGACAGGACTCTACAATGAGCAGTTCTTC
TRBV10-3	TRBJ1-5	.	.	CAISESLSRGGGQPQHF	TGTGCCATCAGTGAGTCGTTAAGCAGGGGAGGAGGTCAGCCCCAGCATTTT
TRBV7-2	TRBJ2-2	.	TRBD1	CASSEGGYFFGELFF	TGTGCCAGCAGCGAAGGGGGCTATTTTTTCGGGGAGCTGTTTTTT
TRBV5-8	TRBJ2-1	.	.	CASSLAAQQFF	TGTGCCAGCAGCTTGGCGGCCCAGCAGTTCTTC
TRBV4-1	TRBJ1-1	once	.	CASSQVFSGSTEAFF	TGCGCCAGCAGCCAAGTTTTTTCAGGGAGCACTGAAGCTTTCTTT
TRBV19	TRBJ1-1	.	TRBD1	CASRTGGGSTEAFF	TGTGCCAGTAGAACAGGGGGAGGGTCCACTGAAGCTTTCTTT
TRBV28	TRBJ1-2	.	.	CASSLYRVGSGGYTF	TGTGCCAGCAGTTTATATCGCGTGGGGTCGGGTGGCTACACCTTC
TRBV6-1	TRBJ1-1	.	.	CASSAPGGDGNTEAFF	TGTGCCAGCAGTGCCCCGGGGGGGGATGGGAACACTGAAGCTTTCTTT
TRBV4-1	TRBJ2-7	.	TRBD2	CASSQDLPSGHEQYF	TGCGCCAGCAGCCAAGATCTCCCTAGCGGTCACGAGCAGTACTTC
TRBV7-9	TRBJ2-7	.	.	CASSPGAVGLYYEQYF	TGTGCCAGCAGCCCCGGGGCGGTGGGGCTATACTACGAGCAGTACTTC
TRBV21-1	TRBJ1-3	once	.	CASSRPPGNTIYF	TGTGCCAGCAGCCGACCACCGGGAAACACCATATATTTT
TRBV6-1	TRBJ2-7	.	.	CASSEFTGHYEQYF	TGTGCCAGCAGTGAATTTACGGGGCACTACGAGCAGTACTTC
TRBV10-3	TRBJ2-7	once	TRBD2	CAISGREGSYEQYF	TGTGCCATCTCCGGGCGGGAGGGATCCTACGAGCAGTACTTC
TRBV27	TRBJ2-3	.	.	CASSLYLTDTQYF	TGTGCCAGCAGTTTATACCTCACAGATACGCAGTATTTT
TRBV7-8	TRBJ1-2	.	.	CASSLGRTPNYGYTF	TGTGCCAGCAGCTTAGGCAGGACACCCAACTATGGCTACACCTTC
TRBV6-4	TRBJ2-1	.	.	CASRVYNEQFF	TGTGCCAGCAGGGTCTACAATGAGCAGTTCTTC
TRBV28	TRBJ2-7	.	TRBD2	CASSFGLAGDEQYF	TGTGCCAGCAGTTTTGGACTAGCGGGCGACGAGCAGTACTTC
TRBV11-2	TRBJ2-5	.	.	CASSLYPADRHKTQYF	TGTGCCAGCAGCTTATACCCGGCGGACCGTCATAAGACCCAGTACTTC
TRBV28	TRBJ2-1	.	TRBD2	CASSPPWRENYNEQFF	TGTGCCAGCAGCCCTCCCTGGCGGGAGAACTACAATGAGCAGTTCTTC
TRBV27	TRBJ2-7	.	.	CASSLGDTYEQYF	TGTGCCAGCAGTTTGGGGGATACCTACGAGCAGTACTTC
TRBV7-2	TRBJ2-7	.	TRBD2	CASSFTSGSTYEQYF	TGTGCCAGCAGCTTCACTAGCGGGAGTACCTACGAGCAGTACTTC
TRBV7-8	TRBJ1-4	.	.	CASSLPQRGKLFF	TGTGCCAGCAGCTTACCCCAGCGGGGAAAACTGTTTTTT
TRBV29-1	TRBJ1-1	.	.	CGGSGEVGWDSNTEAFF	TGCGGCGGGTCAGGGGAGGTAGGTTGGGACTCGAACACTGAAGCTTTCTTT
TRBV27	TRBJ2-7	.	.	CASSLSGVDATTAYEQYF	TGTGCCAGCAGTTTATCGGGGGTGGATGCCACAACAGCCTACGAGCAGTACTTC
TRBV19	TRBJ2-1	.	TRBD2	CASSPGTSPYNEQFF	TGTGCCAGTAGCCCCGGGACTAGCCCCTACAATGAGCAGTTCTTC
TRBV15	TRBJ2-7	.	.	CATSRDHSLEYEQYF	TGTGCCACCAGCAGAGATCATTCCCTAGAATACGAGCAGTACTTC
TRBV19	TRBJ1-2	.	TRBD1	CASSIWAPTGGDYGYTF	TGTGCCAGTAGTATTTGGGCCCCGACAGGGGGCGACTATGGCTACACCTTC
TRBV27	TRBJ1-5	.	.	CASSLRDGNQPQHF	TGTGCCAGCAGTCTACGGGACGGAAATCAGCCCCAGCATTTT
TRBV14	TRBJ2-7	.	.	CASSLAQGGEQYF	TGTGCCAGCAGCCTGGCACAGGGCGGCGAGCAGTACTTC